This is a list of T cell receptor beta chains from one sample in a study of beta chain features in type 1 diabetes. Measured with immunoSEQ multiplex PCR; TCRdb has only the in-frame clones, and not every one. The sample carries 300,000 to 350,000 clones, 9.3% recorded once. Source material: central memory CD4+ T cells from blood. The receptors derive from a man aged 30 to 45 with type 1 diabetes. Each CDR3 is given with its conserved first and last residue. The order of the fields is CDR3 protein, CDR3 DNA, J gene, CDR3 length, D gene, V gene, clone size. The D gene is left open where the match is weak. Some rows mark clone size as missing; the rest say once, few, many or name a class of expanded clone.

cdr3_aa: CASSHGTTDTQYF
cdr3_nt: TGTGCCAGCAGCCATGGAACCACAGATACGCAGTATTTT
j_call: TRBJ2-3
cdr3_length: 13
d_call: .
v_call: TRBV7-9
clone_size: many

cdr3_aa: CAWSGSGPGRSPLHF
cdr3_nt: TGTGCCTGGAGTGGCTCCGGACCTGGACGGTCACCCCTCCACTTT
j_call: TRBJ1-6
cdr3_length: 15
d_call: .
v_call: TRBV30
clone_size: few

cdr3_aa: CASSYSRGDTEAFF
cdr3_nt: TGTGCCAGCAGTTACTCGCGGGGAGACACTGAAGCTTTCTTT
j_call: TRBJ1-1
cdr3_length: 14
d_call: .
v_call: TRBV6-5
clone_size: few

cdr3_aa: CASSQDTGGRLEKLFF
cdr3_nt: TGTGCCAGCAGCCAAGATACTGGAGGTCGTTTGGAAAAACTGTTTTTT
j_call: TRBJ1-4
cdr3_length: 16
d_call: .
v_call: TRBV4-2
clone_size: .

cdr3_aa: CASSSTTTTDTQYF
cdr3_nt: TGTGCCAGCAGCTCAACCACTACGACAGATACGCAGTATTTT
j_call: TRBJ2-3
cdr3_length: 14
d_call: .
v_call: TRBV7-8
clone_size: .

cdr3_aa: CASSLTKETQYF
cdr3_nt: TGTGCCAGCAGTCTTACCAAAGAGACCCAGTACTTC
j_call: TRBJ2-5
cdr3_length: 12
d_call: .
v_call: TRBV5-6
clone_size: .

cdr3_aa: CASSKFRTASSTDTQYF
cdr3_nt: TGTGCCAGCAGCAAATTTCGGACAGCTTCTAGCACAGATACGCAGTATTTT
j_call: TRBJ2-3
cdr3_length: 17
d_call: .
v_call: TRBV21-1
clone_size: few

cdr3_aa: CASSVAVLITDTQYF
cdr3_nt: TGTGCCAGCAGCGTCGCCGTACTGATCACAGATACGCAGTATTTT
j_call: TRBJ2-3
cdr3_length: 15
d_call: .
v_call: TRBV7-2
clone_size: few

cdr3_aa: CASSVGTSWSIGEQFF
cdr3_nt: TGTGCCAGCAGCGTCGGGACTAGTTGGTCTATTGGTGAGCAGTTCTTC
j_call: TRBJ2-1
cdr3_length: 16
d_call: TRBD2
v_call: TRBV9
clone_size: many

cdr3_aa: CASYFPGGAPHEQYF
cdr3_nt: TGTGCCAGCTACTTCCCGGGGGGGGCTCCCCACGAGCAGTACTTC
j_call: TRBJ2-7
cdr3_length: 15
d_call: TRBD2
v_call: TRBV7-2
clone_size: few

cdr3_aa: CASSDQAGATEAFF
cdr3_nt: TGTGCCAGCAGCGACCAAGCTGGGGCGACTGAAGCTTTCTTT
j_call: TRBJ1-1
cdr3_length: 14
d_call: .
v_call: TRBV9
clone_size: few

cdr3_aa: CASSLDRGTHNEQFF
cdr3_nt: TGTGCCAGCAGCTTAGACCGAGGTACACACAATGAGCAGTTCTTC
j_call: TRBJ2-1
cdr3_length: 15
d_call: .
v_call: TRBV7-2
clone_size: .

cdr3_aa: CASSLAYLSGANVLTF
cdr3_nt: TGTGCCAGCAGCTTAGCCTACCTCTCTGGGGCCAACGTCCTGACTTTC
j_call: TRBJ2-6
cdr3_length: 16
d_call: .
v_call: TRBV7-2
clone_size: .

cdr3_aa: CASSLRAENTEAFF
cdr3_nt: TGTGCCAGCAGTTTAAGGGCGGAGAACACTGAAGCTTTCTTT
j_call: TRBJ1-1
cdr3_length: 14
d_call: .
v_call: TRBV6-6
clone_size: few

cdr3_aa: CASSQVLAGKETQYF
cdr3_nt: TGCGCCAGCAGCCAAGTCCTAGCGGGAAAAGAGACCCAGTACTTC
j_call: TRBJ2-5
cdr3_length: 15
d_call: TRBD2
v_call: TRBV23-1
clone_size: .

cdr3_aa: CAWSKEGLDEQYF
cdr3_nt: TGTGCCTGGAGTAAGGAGGGGCTGGACGAGCAGTACTTC
j_call: TRBJ2-7
cdr3_length: 13
d_call: .
v_call: TRBV30
clone_size: .

cdr3_aa: CASSLDPSHTQYF
cdr3_nt: TGTGCCAGCAGCTTAGATCCCTCTCATACGCAGTATTTT
j_call: TRBJ2-3
cdr3_length: 13
d_call: .
v_call: TRBV7-9
clone_size: few

cdr3_aa: CASSPDSLYEQYF
cdr3_nt: TGTGCCAGCAGTCCCGACAGTCTCTACGAGCAGTACTTC
j_call: TRBJ2-7
cdr3_length: 13
d_call: .
v_call: TRBV6-5
clone_size: few

cdr3_aa: CASRVDSGGTQYF
cdr3_nt: TGTGCCAGCAGGGTGGACTCGGGCGGGACGCAGTATTTT
j_call: TRBJ2-3
cdr3_length: 13
d_call: .
v_call: TRBV2
clone_size: few

cdr3_aa: CASLWTGGPETQYF
cdr3_nt: TGTGCCAGCTTGTGGACAGGGGGTCCAGAGACCCAGTACTTC
j_call: TRBJ2-5
cdr3_length: 14
d_call: TRBD1
v_call: TRBV5-6
clone_size: .

cdr3_aa: CASRTGGTQYF
cdr3_nt: TGTGCCAGCCGAACAGGGGGTACCCAGTACTTC
j_call: TRBJ2-5
cdr3_length: 11
d_call: TRBD1
v_call: TRBV6-6
clone_size: few

cdr3_aa: CASQQTGDTGELFF
cdr3_nt: TGCGCCAGCCAGCAGACCGGGGATACCGGGGAGCTGTTTTTT
j_call: TRBJ2-2
cdr3_length: 14
d_call: .
v_call: TRBV10-1
clone_size: few

cdr3_aa: CASSYIRTGGIGKPQHF
cdr3_nt: TGTGCCAGCAGCTATATACGGACAGGGGGCATCGGAAAGCCCCAGCATTTT
j_call: TRBJ1-5
cdr3_length: 17
d_call: TRBD1
v_call: TRBV27
clone_size: few

cdr3_aa: CASTIGVVDSPLHF
cdr3_nt: TGTGCCAGTACCATTGGGGTCGTCGATTCACCCCTCCACTTT
j_call: TRBJ1-6
cdr3_length: 14
d_call: .
v_call: TRBV19
clone_size: .

cdr3_aa: CSARSDYEQYF
cdr3_nt: TGCAGTGCTAGATCCGACTACGAGCAGTACTTC
j_call: TRBJ2-7
cdr3_length: 11
d_call: .
v_call: TRBV20-1
clone_size: .

cdr3_aa: CASSFGDRVFYGYTF
cdr3_nt: TGTGCCAGCAGTTTCGGGGACAGGGTTTTTTATGGCTACACCTTC
j_call: TRBJ1-2
cdr3_length: 15
d_call: TRBD1
v_call: TRBV28
clone_size: .

cdr3_aa: CSVVNRGQGEQFF
cdr3_nt: TGCAGCGTTGTAAACAGGGGGCAGGGTGAGCAGTTCTTC
j_call: TRBJ2-1
cdr3_length: 13
d_call: TRBD1
v_call: TRBV29-1
clone_size: .

cdr3_aa: CASSTGLAGDEQFF
cdr3_nt: TGTGCCAGCAGCACGGGACTAGCGGGGGATGAGCAGTTCTTC
j_call: TRBJ2-1
cdr3_length: 14
d_call: TRBD2
v_call: TRBV7-8
clone_size: few

cdr3_aa: CAVPSGSSSYNEQFF
cdr3_nt: TGTGCCGTTCCTAGCGGGTCGAGCTCCTACAATGAGCAGTTCTTC
j_call: TRBJ2-1
cdr3_length: 15
d_call: TRBD2
v_call: TRBV2
clone_size: .

cdr3_aa: CASSLGAWAGEQYF
cdr3_nt: TGTGCCAGCAGCTTAGGAGCGTGGGCTGGCGAGCAGTACTTC
j_call: TRBJ2-7
cdr3_length: 14
d_call: .
v_call: TRBV7-7
clone_size: many

cdr3_aa: CASGATGGHEQFF
cdr3_nt: TGTGCTAGTGGTGCCACAGGGGGCCATGAGCAGTTCTTC
j_call: TRBJ2-1
cdr3_length: 13
d_call: TRBD1
v_call: TRBV12-5
clone_size: few

cdr3_aa: CASSRQGQGASYEQYF
cdr3_nt: TGTGCCAGCAGCCGCCAGGGACAGGGGGCGTCCTACGAGCAGTACTTC
j_call: TRBJ2-7
cdr3_length: 16
d_call: TRBD1
v_call: TRBV14
clone_size: few

cdr3_aa: CASSTMWPPKQGDEQYF
cdr3_nt: TGTGCCAGCAGCACCATGTGGCCACCAAAACAGGGAGACGAGCAGTACTTC
j_call: TRBJ2-7
cdr3_length: 17
d_call: .
v_call: TRBV21-1
clone_size: many

cdr3_aa: CASHEELSGTGERFF
cdr3_nt: TGTGCCAGCCACGAGGAATTGAGCGGCACCGGGGAGCGGTTTTTT
j_call: TRBJ2-2
cdr3_length: 15
d_call: .
v_call: TRBV6-6
clone_size: few

cdr3_aa: CASSLDSGGGETQYF
cdr3_nt: TGTGCCAGCAGCTTAGACAGCGGGGGAGGAGAGACCCAGTACTTC
j_call: TRBJ2-5
cdr3_length: 15
d_call: TRBD2
v_call: TRBV7-6
clone_size: few

cdr3_aa: CASSQEGGGPTEAFF
cdr3_nt: TGCGCCAGCAGCCAAGAAGGGGGGGGGCCCACTGAAGCTTTCTTT
j_call: TRBJ1-1
cdr3_length: 15
d_call: .
v_call: TRBV4-1
clone_size: many

cdr3_aa: CASSLGRGPYTDTQYF
cdr3_nt: TGTGCCAGCAGCTTAGGGAGAGGACCGTACACAGATACGCAGTATTTT
j_call: TRBJ2-3
cdr3_length: 16
d_call: .
v_call: TRBV11-2
clone_size: many

cdr3_aa: CASSLQRNTEAFF
cdr3_nt: TGTGCCAGCAGTTTGCAGCGGAACACTGAAGCTTTCTTT
j_call: TRBJ1-1
cdr3_length: 13
d_call: .
v_call: TRBV27
clone_size: .

cdr3_aa: CASSPTGIHHEQYF
cdr3_nt: TGTGCCAGCTCACCAACAGGGATTCACCACGAGCAGTACTTC
j_call: TRBJ2-7
cdr3_length: 14
d_call: .
v_call: TRBV18
clone_size: few

cdr3_aa: CASSLSLTGIPDTQYF
cdr3_nt: TGCGCCAGCAGCTTGTCCCTGACAGGGATCCCAGATACGCAGTATTTT
j_call: TRBJ2-3
cdr3_length: 16
d_call: TRBD1
v_call: TRBV5-1
clone_size: .

cdr3_aa: CASSQVRNSLSYNEQFF
cdr3_nt: TGCGCCAGCAGCCAAGTAAGGAACTCCCTCTCCTACAATGAGCAGTTCTTC
j_call: TRBJ2-1
cdr3_length: 17
d_call: .
v_call: TRBV4-3
clone_size: .

cdr3_aa: CASSPGTTDFYGYTF
cdr3_nt: TGTGCCAGCAGTCCCGGGACCACGGACTTCTATGGCTACACCTTC
j_call: TRBJ1-2
cdr3_length: 15
d_call: .
v_call: TRBV7-2
clone_size: .

cdr3_aa: CASSSPVGADTGELFF
cdr3_nt: TGTGCCAGCAGCTCCCCGGTTGGGGCGGACACCGGGGAGCTGTTTTTT
j_call: TRBJ2-2
cdr3_length: 16
d_call: .
v_call: TRBV7-2
clone_size: many

cdr3_aa: CASSSSSGGSGAPYEQYF
cdr3_nt: TGCGCCAGCAGTTCGTCCTCCGGGGGGAGCGGGGCGCCCTACGAGCAGTACTTC
j_call: TRBJ2-7
cdr3_length: 18
d_call: TRBD2
v_call: TRBV10-2
clone_size: .

cdr3_aa: CASRRGTGGENEQYF
cdr3_nt: TGTGCCAGCCGTAGGGGGACAGGGGGTGAAAACGAGCAGTACTTC
j_call: TRBJ2-7
cdr3_length: 15
d_call: TRBD1
v_call: TRBV5-4
clone_size: .

cdr3_aa: CASLGGAETQYF
cdr3_nt: TGTGCCAGCCTTGGTGGGGCAGAGACCCAGTACTTC
j_call: TRBJ2-5
cdr3_length: 12
d_call: .
v_call: TRBV2
clone_size: few

cdr3_aa: CAISRGLNSPLHF
cdr3_nt: TGTGCCATCAGTAGGGGGTTAAATTCACCCCTCCACTTT
j_call: TRBJ1-6
cdr3_length: 13
d_call: .
v_call: TRBV10-3
clone_size: few

cdr3_aa: CATSRGRGASDTQYF
cdr3_nt: TGTGCCACCAGCAGAGGAAGGGGCGCTTCAGATACGCAGTATTTT
j_call: TRBJ2-3
cdr3_length: 15
d_call: .
v_call: TRBV15
clone_size: .

cdr3_aa: CASSLLSGGENEQFF
cdr3_nt: TGTGCCAGCAGCTTGCTCAGCGGGGGGGAGAATGAGCAGTTCTTC
j_call: TRBJ2-1
cdr3_length: 15
d_call: TRBD2
v_call: TRBV5-4
clone_size: few